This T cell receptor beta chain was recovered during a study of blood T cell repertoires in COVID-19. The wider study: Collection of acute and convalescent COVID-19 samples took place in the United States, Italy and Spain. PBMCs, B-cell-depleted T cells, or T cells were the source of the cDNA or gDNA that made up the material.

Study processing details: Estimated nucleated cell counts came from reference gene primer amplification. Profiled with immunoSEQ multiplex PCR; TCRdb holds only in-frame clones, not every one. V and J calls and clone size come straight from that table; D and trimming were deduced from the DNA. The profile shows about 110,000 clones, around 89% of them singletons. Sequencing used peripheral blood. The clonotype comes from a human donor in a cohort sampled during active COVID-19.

CDR3 sequence (DNA): TGTGCCAGCAGTCCCCTATCAGGGAACAATCAGCCCCAGCATTTT. This sequence encodes CASSPLSGNNQPQHF. The rearrangement joins TRBV28 to TRBJ1-5; weak D call: TRBD1 (5 bases). The germline V gene encodes CDR1 MDHEN and CDR2 SYDVKM. The V and J ends lost 5 bases and 3 bases respectively, with 14 bases between them. The CDR3 is 15 amino acids.